The clone carrying this T cell receptor (beta chain) came up many times. The antigen remains unidentified. This entry comes from a study of T cell repertoires in cytomegalovirus infection. The wider study: CMV infection plus the matching HLA type was flagged by public TCR beta signatures. General study points: Based on cumulative public TCR beta family frequency, carriers of CMV plus the relevant HLA were identified.

One entry per CDR3 protein results from TCRdb running MiXCR on the reads. This repertoire shows 600,000 to 800,000 distinct CDR3 sequences, roughly 24% found once; its top ten account for roughly 8%. Trimming shortened V by 5 bases and J by 6 bases, and 10 bases separated the two germline ends. The CDR3 length is 13 residues. Germline V lookup: CDR1 MDHEN, CDR2 SYDVKM. The chain carries TRBV28 and TRBJ1-4; no clear D. Sequencing was done on a sample of CD8+ T cells from PBMCs. The clonotype was recovered from a human donor in good health (CMV status not recorded). Some clones in this sample may be carry-over from other donors' samples. The CDR3 bases are TGTGCCAGCAGTATCGAGGCCGATGAAAAACTGTTTTTT. It encodes CASSIEADEKLFF.